This TCR beta chain is from a study of radiotherapy plus CTLA-4 blockade in lung cancer. V lost 6 bases and J 5 bases, leaving 10 bases between the germline ends. The germline V gene encodes CDR1 SNHLY and CDR2 FYNNEI. The CDR3 length is 12 residues. Repertoires were generated with immunoSEQ multiplex PCR, while TCRdb's copy carries only in-frame clones and drops some. The profile shows 95,000 to 150,000 clones, 85% to 90% of them singletons. This clonotype originated in a human donor with non-small cell lung cancer that progressed on radiotherapy plus ipilimumab. The material sequenced was peripheral blood, taken from a patient treated with radiotherapy plus ipilimumab. The chain employs TRBV2 and TRBJ1-1; D not resolved. DNA of the CDR3: TGTGCCAGCAGCCGAGGGAGGACTGAAGCTTTCTTT. It codes for CASSRGRTEAFF.